The 16 T cell receptor beta chains presented below share a single source sample, sequenced in a study of blood T cell repertoires in COVID-19. The table came from immunoSEQ multiplex PCR; TCRdb's copy has only in-frame clones and leaves some out. The sample holds 250,000 or so clones, about 87% seen once. Source material: peripheral blood. Receptor source: a woman aged 70-85 years with active or convalescent COVID-19.

The chain couples TRBV19 to TRBJ1-4; D is unclear. Trimming cost V 4 bases and J 10 bases, with 10 bases left between them. Per the germline V gene, CDR1 is LNHDA and CDR2 is SQIVND (reference sequence). The CDR3 runs 12 residues. This chain's CDR3 is CASSNWGGKLFF. As DNA, the CDR3 is TGTGCCAGTAGTAACTGGGGAGGAAAACTGTTTTTT.

The gene calls are TRBV19 and TRBJ1-5, with TRBD1 matching over 8 bases. The CDR3 sequence is 18 residues long. In germline, CDR1 is LNHDA, CDR2 SQIVND (reference sequence). V dropped 3 bases and J dropped 4; count of bases not matched to a gene: 14. This CDR3 is CASSIFSGGGGANQPQHF. The CDR3 DNA reads as TGTGCCAGTAGTATTTTCTCAGGGGGCGGCGGGGCGAATCAGCCCCAGCATTTT.

V is TRBV19 and J is TRBJ1-5, with D possibly being TRBD1 (6 bases). The CDR3 sequence is 17 residues long. Germline V lookup: CDR1 LNHDA, CDR2 SQIVND (reference sequence). The germline V and J ends were trimmed by 5 bases and 7 bases, with 24 bases remaining between them. CDR3 nucleotide sequence: TGTGCCAGTAGTCCTCTACTCGGGGACACCTCATCCCAGCCCCAGCATTTT. It encodes CASSPLLGDTSSQPQHF.

J is TRBJ1-1 and V is TRBV12-3 or TRBV12-4; TRBD1 is a possible D gene (5 bases). This CDR3 region has 12 residues. V was trimmed by 5 bases and J by 10 bases, leaving 14 bases between them. The CDR3: CASSETPGGAFF. The DNA for the CDR3 is TGTGCCAGCAGTGAGACCCCGGGGGGAGCTTTCTTT.

In regard to this clone: Other DNA sequences within the sample encode an identical CDR3. CDR3 sequence (DNA): TGCGCCAGCAGCTTAACAGGGTCAACTAATGAAAAACTGTTTTTT. Its translation: CASSLTGSTNEKLFF. This rearrangement joins TRBV5-1 to TRBJ1-4, with TRBD1 as a possible D gene (6 bases). The germline gives CDR1 SGHRS, CDR2 YFSETQ. The CDR3 runs 15 residues. V lost 2 bases to trimming and J lost 0 bases, with 8 bases between them.

The gene calls are TRBV7-3 and TRBJ1-1; D uncertain. Looked up from germline, CDR1 is SGHTA and CDR2 is FQGTGA. V lost 4 bases, J lost 0 bases, and 9 bases lay in between. The CDR3 extends over 14 amino acids. The CDR3 loop reads CASSSLGMNTEAFF. CDR3 DNA sequence: TGTGCCAGCAGCTCACTCGGGATGAACACTGAAGCTTTCTTT.

The chain has TRBV3-1 (or the pseudogene TRBV3-2) and TRBJ2-3; 12 bases map to TRBD2. V shed 4 bases, J shed 8 bases, and the junction held 7 bases outside the gene matches. This CDR3 has 15 amino acids. Germline V gene sequence: CDR1 LGHDT, CDR2 YNNKEL (reference sequence). Written as DNA, the CDR3 is TGTGCCAGCAGCCTTTCTAGCGGGGGGGCCGCTACGCAGTATTTT. Translating gives CASSLSSGGAATQYF.

The chain uses TRBV7-2 and TRBJ2-7, with 10 bases matching TRBD2. J gave up 0 bases and V 4 bases, and 3 bases lay outside the gene matches. Germline-derived CDR1 and CDR2 are SGHTA and FQGNSA. The CDR3 extends over 15 amino acids. The CDR3 DNA reads as TGTGCCAGCAGCTACACTAGCGGGGTCTCCTACGAGCAGTACTTC. Its translation is CASSYTSGVSYEQYF.

The chain links TRBV6-6 to TRBJ2-1; a possible D gene is TRBD2 (7 bases). Deletions cut 7 bases from V and 2 bases from J, with 15 bases between. Germline lookup yields CDR1 MNHNY and CDR2 SVGAGI (reference sequence). The CDR3 contains 15 residues. Here the CDR3 reads CASTLRGGAYNEQFF. The CDR3 nucleotides are TGTGCCAGCACCCTTAGGGGGGGAGCCTACAATGAGCAGTTCTTC.

V usage is TRBV24-1 and J usage is TRBJ1-2; D is ambiguous. Germline CDR1 and CDR2: KGHDR and SFDVKD. Trimming stripped 5 bases from V and 8 bases from J, with 14 bases between. The CDR3 runs 13 residues. The chain's CDR3 is CATSVGPGTGYTF. In nucleotides, the CDR3 is TGTGCCACCAGTGTCGGCCCAGGCACCGGCTACACCTTC.

V usage is TRBV6-5 and J usage is TRBJ1-1; D perhaps matches TRBD1 (5 bases). The CDR3 is 15 residues long. Germline V gene data show CDR1 as MNHEY and CDR2 as SVGAGI. V lost 5 bases to trimming and J lost 1 base, with 14 bases between them. The CDR3: CASSRSQASNTEAFF. The CDR3 region has the DNA TGTGCCAGCAGTCGTTCACAGGCTTCGAACACTGAAGCTTTCTTT.

This chain links TRBV6-5 with TRBJ2-5; possibly TRBD2 for D (7 bases). Germline V gene sequence: CDR1 MNHEY, CDR2 SVGAGI. V shed 7 bases and J shed 4 bases, with 16 bases lying between them. The CDR3 spans 14 residues. The CDR3 bases are TGTGCCAGCAAGGCCCTAGGGGGGGGAGAGACCCAGTACTTC. Its protein product is CASKALGGGETQYF.

The rearrangement uses TRBV27 and TRBJ2-2; 7 bases agree with TRBD1. V was pared by 3 bases and J by 2 bases, with 9 bases of the junction left unmatched. Per the germline V gene, CDR1 is MNHEY and CDR2 is SMNVEV (reference sequence). The CDR3 totals 17 residues. As DNA, the CDR3 is TGTGCCAGCAGTTTTAGTCTCCGACAGGGTAACACCGGGGAGCTGTTTTTT. Translated: CASSFSLRQGNTGELFF.

The chain recombines TRBV9 with TRBJ2-2; D is unclear. Trimming pared 1 base from V and 1 base from J, leaving 5 bases between. CDR3 length equals 14 residues. Germline V gene sequence: CDR1 SGDLS, CDR2 YYNGEE. The CDR3 DNA follows: TGTGCCAGCAGCGTATTCCAGAACACCGGGGAGCTGTTTTTT. This translates into CASSVFQNTGELFF.

Only a few counts were recorded for this clone. The CDR3 bases are TGTGCCAGCAGTTTCTACTCCTACAATGAGCAGTTCTTC. Protein product: CASSFYSYNEQFF. The J gene is TRBJ2-1, the V gene TRBV12-3 or TRBV12-4, with D hard to call. The V end was cut by 3 bases, the J end by 0 bases, with 3 bases between. This CDR3 is 13 amino acids long.

The chain has TRBV19 and TRBJ1-5, with 7 bases matching TRBD1. Germline CDR1 reads LNHDA; CDR2 reads SQIVND (reference sequence). V was pared by 8 bases and J by 14 bases, with 9 bases of the junction left unmatched. The CDR3 length is 11 residues. The CDR3 sequence: CASLESGQKHF. The CDR3 coding sequence is TGTGCCAGTCTCGAATCGGGACAGAAGCATTTT. Full variable domain (remainder filled in from reference TRBV19 and TRBJ1-5): DGGITQSPKYLFRKEGQNVTLSCEQNLNHDAMYWYRQDPGQGLRLIYYSQIVNDFQKGDIAEGYSVSREKKESFPLTVTSAQKNPTAFYLCASLESGQKHFGDGTRLSIL.